This entry lists 20 T cell receptor beta chains sequenced from one sample in a study of identical twins. Using its own MiXCR run on the 5' RACE reads, TCRdb lists one record per CDR3 protein. The table includes around 1.7 million distinct CDR3 sequences, roughly a third detected once. The sample consisted of cord blood. These TCRs come from a newborn girl in good health.

The chain joins TRBV20-1 to TRBJ1-4, with 7 bases matching TRBD1. CDR1 DFQATT and CDR2 SNEGSKA come from the germline V gene (reference sequence). V lost 4 bases to trimming and J lost 4 bases; unmatched junction nucleotides: 9. The CDR3 has 15 amino acids. CDR3 in DNA: TGCAGTGCTACGGGACAGCGGCTTTTTAATGAAAAACTGTTTTTT. This sequence encodes CSATGQRLFNEKLFF.

About this clonotype itself: A much larger clonotype is one base distant, so this may be a read error. This chain links TRBV6-1 with TRBJ1-2; D is unclear. The CDR3 sequence is 14 residues long. CDR1 and CDR2 from the germline V gene are MNHNS and SASEGT. Trimming removed 2 bases from V and 4 bases from J, with 11 bases in between. The CDR3 spells CASSESRRGYGYTF. CDR3 sequence (DNA): TGTGCCAGCAGTGAAAGCAGGCGGGGCTATGGCTACACCTTC.

This clonotype has just a few counts. V and J are TRBV5-1 and TRBJ2-1; tentatively, D is TRBD2 (5 bases). This CDR3 is built from 14 residues. V was clipped by 3 bases and J by 1 base, with 8 bases between them. CDR1 is SGHRS and CDR2 is YFSETQ in the germline V gene. The CDR3 loop is CASSYQRSYNEQFF. The CDR3 DNA sequence: TGCGCCAGCAGCTACCAGCGGTCCTACAATGAGCAGTTCTTC.

The table lists this clonotype with a few counts. The chain recombines TRBV6-5 with TRBJ2-1, with 8 bases fitting TRBD2. The CDR3 has 15 residues. Trimming at V came to 9 bases and at J to 9 bases, leaving 16 bases not matched to a gene. The germline gives CDR1 MNHEY, CDR2 SVGAGI. The CDR3 bases are TGTGCCAGTCTTTCCGCGGAGCGGGAGCAGGGTGAGCAGTTCTTC. It encodes CASLSAEREQGEQFF.

This clonotype appeared a few times. In DNA form, the CDR3 reads TGTGCCAGCAGCCCACGTTGGGGACTAGCGGGAGAGACCCAGTACTTC. Translated, it gives CASSPRWGLAGETQYF. The rearrangement links TRBV7-2 to TRBJ2-5, with 12 bases fitting TRBD2. Germline assignment: CDR1 SGHTA and CDR2 FQGNSA. This CDR3 contains 16 residues. V shed 5 bases and J 4 bases; nucleotides not matched to a gene: 8. Supplemented by reference TRBV7-2 and TRBJ2-5, the full variable domain reads GAGVSQSPSNKVTEKGKDVELRCDPISGHTALYWYRQSLGQGLEFLIYFQGNSAPDKSGLPSDRFSAERTGGSVSTLTIQRTQQEDSAVYLCASSPRWGLAGETQYFGPGTRLLVL.

Notes on this clonotype: Possible read error: a much larger clone is one base away. This chain connects TRBV29-1 to TRBJ2-5; possibly TRBD2 for D (6 bases). The CDR3 contains 14 residues. Germline V gene sequence: CDR1 SQVTM, CDR2 ANQGSEA. For the CDR3, the DNA is TGCGGCGTTGGTCCGGGACTGCTCCAAGAGACCCAGTACTTC. It codes for CGVGPGLLQETQYF.

This clonotype was seen a few times. V and J are TRBV20-1 and TRBJ2-5; 10 bases line up with TRBD1. The CDR3 is made up of 16 amino acids. The V segment lost 5 bases and the J segment 5 bases; nucleotides outside the gene matches: 14. CDR1 is DFQATT and CDR2 is SNEGSKA in the germline V gene (reference sequence). The CDR3 nucleotides read TGCAGTGCTCCGACAGGGGGCCGAGTTAGGGTCGAGACCCAGTACTTC. This translates into CSAPTGGRVRVETQYF.

This clonotype came up a few times. The J gene is TRBJ2-1, the V gene TRBV5-1; TRBD2 matches 15 bases. Unmatched junction bases numbered 7, after V lost 3 bases and J lost 0 bases. Looked up from germline, CDR1 is SGHRS and CDR2 is YFSETQ. The CDR3 is made up of 19 amino acids. The DNA for the CDR3 is TGCGCCAGCAGCTCCACTGGGACTAGCGGGAGGAGCTCCTACAATGAGCAGTTCTTC. Its translation: CASSSTGTSGRSSYNEQFF.

V is TRBV7-9 and J is TRBJ1-2; D is unresolved. This CDR3 has 13 residues. Germline assignment: CDR1 SEHNR and CDR2 FQNEAQ (reference sequence). Trimming took off 7 bases at V and 2 bases at J, with 11 bases between the two ends. This chain's CDR3 is CASTSGYNYGYTF. DNA for the CDR3: TGTGCCAGCACCTCCGGGTACAACTATGGCTACACCTTC.

This chain connects TRBV27 to TRBJ1-1; 11 bases line up with TRBD1. Germline V gene data show CDR1 as MNHEY and CDR2 as SMNVEV (reference sequence). The CDR3 is 16 residues long. Trimming took 6 bases from V and 1 from J; bases not matched to a gene: 7. The CDR3 protein is CASRHRGTGGNTEAFF. Here the CDR3 DNA reads TGTGCCAGCAGGCACCGTGGGACAGGGGGGAACACTGAAGCTTTCTTT.

This clonotype occurred a few times. Here the CDR3 DNA reads TGTGCCAGCAGGAACGGCAATCAGCCCCAGCATTTT. This translates into CASRNGNQPQHF. This chain links TRBV28 with TRBJ1-5, with no clear D. CDR3 length equals 12 residues. Trimming pared 6 bases from V and 2 bases from J, leaving 5 bases between. Per germline, CDR1 MDHEN and CDR2 SYDVKM.

In this sample, this clonotype turned up once. This chain links TRBV6-1 with TRBJ1-5; D is possibly TRBD1 (5 bases). The V gene's germline CDR1 is MNHNS and CDR2 SASEGT. V gave up 6 bases and J gave up 0 bases, with 15 bases separating them. The CDR3 contains 16 residues. The CDR3 sequence is CASREQENYSNQPQHF. The DNA for the CDR3 is TGTGCCAGCAGAGAACAGGAGAATTATAGCAATCAGCCCCAGCATTTT.

The chain carries TRBV6-2 or TRBV6-3 and TRBJ2-3, with a weak D call TRBD2 (5 bases). The ends were cut back, 4 bases at V and 0 bases at J, with 11 bases in the middle. The CDR3 runs to 15 residues. Germline CDR1 is MNHEY and CDR2 is SVGEGT. The CDR3 spells CASSFSRTSTDTQYF. For the CDR3, the DNA is TGTGCCAGCAGTTTCTCCCGGACTAGCACAGATACGCAGTATTTT.

A few counts support this clonotype. The V and J genes are TRBV11-2 and TRBJ2-3; TRBD1 matches at 7 bases. The ends lost 5 bases at V and 9 bases at J; junction bases unmatched: 11. The CDR3 extends over 14 amino acids. The germline V gene has CDR1 SGHAT and CDR2 FQNNGV. DNA for the CDR3: TGTGCCAGCAGCACCCGACGACAGGGCTACACGCAGTATTTT. This codes for CASSTRRQGYTQYF.

Comments on this clonotype: This may be a read error: a much more frequent sequence differs by one nucleotide. The chain combines TRBV3-1 with TRBJ2-5; the D gene is possibly TRBD1 (5 bases). Germline values: CDR1 LGHDT, CDR2 YNNKEL (reference sequence). The CDR3 totals 13 residues. Trimming shortened V by 6 bases and J by 5 bases, and 13 bases separated the two germline ends. This CDR3 is CASRGRVWETQYF. As DNA, the CDR3 is TGTGCCAGCAGAGGCAGGGTTTGGGAGACCCAGTACTTC.

This rearrangement joins TRBV20-1 to TRBJ2-5, with D uncertain. The J call may be incorrect, as the DNA end agrees better with TRBJ2-7. This CDR3 region has 14 residues. The germline gives CDR1 DFQATT, CDR2 SNEGSKA (reference sequence). CDR3 bases: TGCAACCCACAGCGCCCGAACGTATTCCACGAGCAGTACTTC. It yields the protein CNPQRPNVFHEQYF.

V gene TRBV6-1 combines with J gene TRBJ2-4; D ambiguous. Germline-derived CDR1 and CDR2 are MNHNS and SASEGT. V was trimmed by 0 bases and J by 0 bases, leaving 15 bases between them. CDR3 length equals 18 residues. Here the CDR3 DNA reads TGTGCCAGCAGTGAAGCAGCCCGCACGTCCCCAGCCAAAAACATTCAGTACTTC. Amino acids: CASSEAARTSPAKNIQYF.

The V and J genes are TRBV6-1 and TRBJ2-1, with a tentative D call TRBD2 (7 bases). CDR1 is MNHNS and CDR2 is SASEGT in the germline V gene. V was cut by 6 bases and J by 10 bases, with 37 bases left in between. The CDR3 contains 20 residues. CDR3 region: CASRGGGPARMVDLSYEQFF. The CDR3 DNA sequence: TGTGCCAGCAGAGGGGGGGGCCCCGCGCGAATGGTTGATCTCTCCTACGAGCAGTTCTTC.

The rearrangement joins TRBV12-3 or TRBV12-4 to TRBJ1-1, with 11 positions matching TRBD1. The trim removed 3 bases at V and 9 bases at J, leaving 0 bases unmatched. The CDR3 contains 12 residues. CDR3 in amino acids: CASSLDRGQAFF. CDR3 DNA sequence: TGTGCCAGCAGTTTGGACAGGGGGCAAGCTTTCTTT.

The chain uses TRBV5-6 and TRBJ1-2; 10 positions agree with TRBD1. The CDR3 length is 13 residues. Looked up from germline, CDR1 is SGHDT and CDR2 is YYEEEE. J lost 8 bases, V lost 3 bases, and 4 bases had no gene match. CDR3 nucleotide sequence: TGTGCCAGCAGCTCGGGACAGGGGATGGGCTACACCTTC. Its translation is CASSSGQGMGYTF.